This TCR beta chain was sequenced in a study of blood T cell repertoires in COVID-19. Whole-study context: The analysed material was cDNA or gDNA that came from T cells, B-cell-depleted T cells, or PBMCs.

Per the original data handling: The authors estimated nucleated cell counts from reference gene primer amplification. Only in-frame clones appear in the TCRdb table, and some are missing; sequencing was by immunoSEQ multiplex PCR. V and J calls and clone size are those listed in that table; D and trimming were worked out from the DNA. The table has about 210,000 clones, roughly four fifths seen once. Germline CDR1 SGHVS, CDR2 FQNEAQ. With 1 base removed from V and 10 bases from J, the gap between germline ends came to 8 bases. The CDR3 is 13 residues long. Sequencing was performed on peripheral blood. The chain links TRBV7-8 to TRBJ1-6; no firm D call. This receptor was taken from a woman of 80 years or more with COVID-19, enrolled during active disease. The CDR3 region has the DNA TGTGCCAGCAGCTTAGAATCTCGGTCACCCCTCCACTTT. Its protein product is CASSLESRSPLHF.